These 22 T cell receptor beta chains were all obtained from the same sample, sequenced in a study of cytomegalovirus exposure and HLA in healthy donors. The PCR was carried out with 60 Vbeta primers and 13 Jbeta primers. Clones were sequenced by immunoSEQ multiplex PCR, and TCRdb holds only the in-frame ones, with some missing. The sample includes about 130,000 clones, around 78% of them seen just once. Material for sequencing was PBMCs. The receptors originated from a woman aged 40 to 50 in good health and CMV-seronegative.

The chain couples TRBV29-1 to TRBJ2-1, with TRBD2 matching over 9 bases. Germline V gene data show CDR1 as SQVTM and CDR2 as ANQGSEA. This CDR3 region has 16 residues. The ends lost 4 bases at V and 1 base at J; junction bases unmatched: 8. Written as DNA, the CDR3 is TGCAGCGTTGGATCGGGCCTAGCGGGATCCTACAATGAGCAGTTCTTC. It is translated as CSVGSGLAGSYNEQFF.

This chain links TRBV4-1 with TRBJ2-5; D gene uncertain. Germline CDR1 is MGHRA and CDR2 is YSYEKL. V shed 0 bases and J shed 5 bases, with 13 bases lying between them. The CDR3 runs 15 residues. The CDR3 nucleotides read TGCGCCAGCAGCCAAGATATTTTCCGTCGGGAGACCCAGTACTTC. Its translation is CASSQDIFRRETQYF.

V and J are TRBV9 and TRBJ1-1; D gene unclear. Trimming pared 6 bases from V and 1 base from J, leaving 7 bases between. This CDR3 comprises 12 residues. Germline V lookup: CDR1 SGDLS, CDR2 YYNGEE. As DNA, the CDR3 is TGTGCCAGCACCCAGAAGAACACTGAAGCTTTCTTT. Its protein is CASTQKNTEAFF.

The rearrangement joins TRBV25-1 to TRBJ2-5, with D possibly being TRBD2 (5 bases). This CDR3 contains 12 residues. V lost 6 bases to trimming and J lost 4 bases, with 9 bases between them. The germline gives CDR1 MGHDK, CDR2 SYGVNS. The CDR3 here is CASRGVGETQYF. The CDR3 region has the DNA TGTGCCAGCAGGGGAGTGGGAGAGACCCAGTACTTC. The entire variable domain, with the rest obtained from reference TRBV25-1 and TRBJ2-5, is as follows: EADIYQTPRYLVIGTGKKITLECSQTMGHDKMYWYQQDPGMELHLIHYSYGVNSTEKGDLSSESTVSRIRTEHFPLTLESARPSHTSQYLCASRGVGETQYFGPGTRLLVL.

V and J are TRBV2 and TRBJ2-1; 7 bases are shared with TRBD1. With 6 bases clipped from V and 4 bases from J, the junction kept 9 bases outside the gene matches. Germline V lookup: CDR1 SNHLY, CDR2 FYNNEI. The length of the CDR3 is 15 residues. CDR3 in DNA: TGTGCCAGCAGGCCCTCCTGGACAGGATACAATGAGCAGTTCTTC. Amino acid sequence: CASRPSWTGYNEQFF.

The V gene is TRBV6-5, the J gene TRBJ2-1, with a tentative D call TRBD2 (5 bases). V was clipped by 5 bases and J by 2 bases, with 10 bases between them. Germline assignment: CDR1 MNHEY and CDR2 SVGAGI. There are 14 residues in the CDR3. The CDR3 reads CASSPTMPYNEQFF. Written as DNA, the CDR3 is TGTGCCAGCAGTCCGACTATGCCCTACAATGAGCAGTTCTTC.

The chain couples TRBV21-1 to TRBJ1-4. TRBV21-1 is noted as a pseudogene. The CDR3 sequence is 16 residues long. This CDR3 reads CASSKGAREGNEKLFF. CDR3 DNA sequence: TGTGCCAGCAGCAAAGGGGCTCGGGAAGGTAATGAAAAACTGTTTTTT.

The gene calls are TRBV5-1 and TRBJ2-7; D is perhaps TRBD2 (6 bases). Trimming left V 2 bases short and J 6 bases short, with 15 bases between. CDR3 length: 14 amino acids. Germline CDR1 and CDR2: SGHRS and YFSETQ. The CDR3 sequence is CASSFSRQGGEQYF. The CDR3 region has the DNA TGCGCCAGCAGCTTTTCAAGGCAGGGAGGCGAGCAGTACTTC.

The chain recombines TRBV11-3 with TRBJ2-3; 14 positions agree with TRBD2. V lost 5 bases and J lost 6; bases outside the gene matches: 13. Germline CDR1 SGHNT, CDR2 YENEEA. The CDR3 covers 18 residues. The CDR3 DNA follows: TGTGCCAGCAGCCCCGGGACTAGCGGGAGCCTGGAGGAGGATACGCAGTATTTT. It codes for CASSPGTSGSLEEDTQYF.

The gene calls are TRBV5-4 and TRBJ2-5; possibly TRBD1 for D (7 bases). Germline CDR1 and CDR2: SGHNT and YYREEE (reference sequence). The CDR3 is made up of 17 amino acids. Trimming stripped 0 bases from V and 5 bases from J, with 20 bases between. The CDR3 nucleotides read TGTGCCAGCAGCTTGGTGTCTAGCGTACCAGGGGGGGAGACCCAGTACTTC. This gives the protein CASSLVSSVPGGETQYF.

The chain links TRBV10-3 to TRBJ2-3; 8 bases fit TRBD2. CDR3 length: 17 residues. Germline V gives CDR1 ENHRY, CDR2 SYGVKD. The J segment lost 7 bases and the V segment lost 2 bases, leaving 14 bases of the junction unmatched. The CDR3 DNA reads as TGTGCCATCAGTGAGGATTTCGGTGCGGGAGGTCAAAATACGCAGTATTTT. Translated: CAISEDFGAGGQNTQYF.

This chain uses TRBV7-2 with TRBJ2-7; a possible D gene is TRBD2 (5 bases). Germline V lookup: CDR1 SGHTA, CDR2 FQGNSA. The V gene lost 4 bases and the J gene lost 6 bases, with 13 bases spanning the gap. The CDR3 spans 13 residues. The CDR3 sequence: CASSSSRGREQYF. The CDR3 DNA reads TGTGCCAGCAGCTCGTCCCGGGGTCGCGAGCAGTACTTC.

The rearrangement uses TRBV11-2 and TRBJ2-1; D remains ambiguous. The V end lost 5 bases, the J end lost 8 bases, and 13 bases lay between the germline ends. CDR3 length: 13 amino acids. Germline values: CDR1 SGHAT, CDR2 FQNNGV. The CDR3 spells CASSARLSHEQFF. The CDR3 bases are TGTGCCAGCAGCGCCCGACTCTCCCATGAGCAGTTCTTC.

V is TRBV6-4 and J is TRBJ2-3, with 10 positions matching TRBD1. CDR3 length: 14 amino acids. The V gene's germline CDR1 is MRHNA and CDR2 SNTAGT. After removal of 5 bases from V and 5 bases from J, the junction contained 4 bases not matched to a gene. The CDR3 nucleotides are TGTGCCAGCAGTAGCGGACAGGGGGGAGATACGCAGTATTTT. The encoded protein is CASSSGQGGDTQYF.

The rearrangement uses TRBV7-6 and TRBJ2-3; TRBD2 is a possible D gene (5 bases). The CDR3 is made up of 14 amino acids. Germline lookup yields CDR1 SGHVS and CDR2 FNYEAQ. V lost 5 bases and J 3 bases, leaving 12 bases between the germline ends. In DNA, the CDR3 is TGTGCCAGCAGCCCGACTATGAGGACAGATACGCAGTATTTT. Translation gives CASSPTMRTDTQYF.

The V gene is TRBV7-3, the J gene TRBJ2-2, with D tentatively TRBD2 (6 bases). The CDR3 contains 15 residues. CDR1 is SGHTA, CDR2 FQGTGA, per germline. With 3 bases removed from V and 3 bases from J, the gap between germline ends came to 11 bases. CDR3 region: CASSLDGGHTGELFF. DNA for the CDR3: TGTGCCAGCAGCTTGGACGGGGGTCACACCGGGGAGCTGTTTTTT.

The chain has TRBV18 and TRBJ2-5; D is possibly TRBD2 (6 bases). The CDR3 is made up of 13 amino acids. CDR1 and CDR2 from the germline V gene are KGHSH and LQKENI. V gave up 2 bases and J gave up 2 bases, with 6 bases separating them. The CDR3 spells CASSPGGQETQYF. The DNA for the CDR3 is TGTGCCAGCTCACCAGGGGGGCAAGAGACCCAGTACTTC.

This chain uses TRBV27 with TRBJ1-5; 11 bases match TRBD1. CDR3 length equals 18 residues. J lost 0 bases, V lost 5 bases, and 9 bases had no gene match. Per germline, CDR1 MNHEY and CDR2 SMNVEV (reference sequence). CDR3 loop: CASSAGTGGPISNQPQHF. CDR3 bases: TGTGCCAGCAGTGCCGGGACAGGGGGGCCCATTAGCAATCAGCCCCAGCATTTT.

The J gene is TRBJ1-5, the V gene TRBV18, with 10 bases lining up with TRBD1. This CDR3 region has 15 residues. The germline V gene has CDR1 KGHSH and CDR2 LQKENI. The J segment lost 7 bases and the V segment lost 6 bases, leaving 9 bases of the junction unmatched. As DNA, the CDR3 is TGTGCCAGCTCGCTCGACAGGGGGCAAGGACAGCCCCAGCATTTT. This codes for CASSLDRGQGQPQHF.

CDR3 residues: CASSLDRGRGDEQYF. The CDR3 DNA sequence: TGCGCCAGCAGCTTGGACAGGGGGCGCGGGGACGAGCAGTACTTC. The V call is TRBV5-1, the J call TRBJ2-7; the match to TRBD1 covers 9 bases. CDR3 size: 15 residues. Per germline, CDR1 SGHRS and CDR2 YFSETQ. Trimming at V came to 0 bases and at J to 5 bases, leaving 6 bases not matched to a gene. The whole variable domain, remainder taken from reference TRBV5-1 and TRBJ2-7, is KAGVTQTPRYLIKTRGQQVTLSCSPISGHRSVSWYQQTPGQGLQFLFEYFSETQRNKGNFPGRFSGRQFSNSRSEMNVSTLELGDSALYLCASSLDRGRGDEQYFGPGTRLTVT.

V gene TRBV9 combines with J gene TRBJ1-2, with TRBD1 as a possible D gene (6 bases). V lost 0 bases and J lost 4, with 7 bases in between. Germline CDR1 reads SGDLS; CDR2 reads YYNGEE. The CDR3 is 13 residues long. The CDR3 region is CASSVGDIYGYTF. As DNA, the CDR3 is TGTGCCAGCAGCGTAGGGGACATCTATGGCTACACCTTC.

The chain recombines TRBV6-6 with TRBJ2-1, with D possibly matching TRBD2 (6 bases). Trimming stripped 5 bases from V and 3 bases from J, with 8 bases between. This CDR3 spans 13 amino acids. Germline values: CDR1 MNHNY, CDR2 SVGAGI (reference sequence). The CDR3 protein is CASSKTSYNEQFF. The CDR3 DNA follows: TGTGCCAGCAGTAAGACTAGCTACAATGAGCAGTTCTTC.